Following are 29 T cell receptor beta chains from one sample sequenced in a study of blood T cell repertoires in COVID-19. Produced via immunoSEQ multiplex PCR; TCRdb's table is partial and in-frame only. The sample carries 100,000 to 150,000 clones, about 81% recorded once. The sequenced sample consisted of peripheral blood. All receptors come from a man younger than 40 with COVID-19, enrolled during active disease.

The chain carries TRBV28 and TRBJ2-2; TRBD1 agrees at 10 bases. CDR1 MDHEN and CDR2 SYDVKM come from the germline V gene. The CDR3 is 14 residues long. The V and J ends lost 6 bases and 4 bases, in that order; junction bases with no gene match: 2. CDR3 bases: TGTGCCAGCAGGCGGACAGGGGGCACCGGGGAGCTGTTTTTT. It is translated as CASRRTGGTGELFF. Variable domain in full (rest from reference TRBV28 and TRBJ2-2): DVKVTQSSRYLVKRTGEKVFLECVQDMDHENMFWYRQDPGLGLRLIYFSYDVKMKEKGDIPEGYSVSREKKERFSLILESASTNQTSMYLCASRRTGGTGELFFGEGSRLTVL.

The gene calls are TRBV6-1 and TRBJ2-7; 8 nucleotides agree with TRBD1. With 0 bases clipped from V and 3 bases from J, the junction kept 7 bases outside the gene matches. The CDR3 contains 16 residues. Germline V gene lookup returns CDR1 MNHNS and CDR2 SASEGT. As DNA, the CDR3 is TGTGCCAGCAGTGAAGCCATTCGACAGGGGCTCTACGAGCAGTACTTC. Amino acids: CASSEAIRQGLYEQYF.

This chain links TRBV28 with TRBJ2-7; perhaps TRBD1 as D (5 bases). This CDR3 comprises 14 residues. Germline V gene sequence: CDR1 MDHEN, CDR2 SYDVKM. The V gene lost 6 bases and the J gene lost 4 bases, with 16 bases spanning the gap. The CDR3 DNA sequence: TGTGCCAGCAGACCCCAGGGATCTAGGTACGAGCAGTACTTC. Amino acid sequence: CASRPQGSRYEQYF.

The chain carries TRBV5-1 and TRBJ2-5; 7 bases map to TRBD1. The CDR3 contains 14 residues. Germline V gene sequence: CDR1 SGHRS, CDR2 YFSETQ. Trimming cost V 4 bases and J 0 bases; bases outside gene matches: 3. The CDR3 loop is CASSPGQYQETQYF. As DNA, the CDR3 is TGCGCCAGCAGCCCGGGACAGTACCAAGAGACCCAGTACTTC.

This clone was detected once. For the CDR3, the DNA is TGTGCCAGCAGCTTAGGGGCGGGGCTGCCTAATGAAAAACTGTTTTTT. This gives the protein CASSLGAGLPNEKLFF. V usage is TRBV13 and J usage is TRBJ1-4, with D tentatively TRBD1 (5 bases). Germline V gene data show CDR1 as PRHDT and CDR2 as FYEKMQ (reference sequence). This CDR3 comprises 16 residues. V dropped 0 bases and J dropped 3 bases, with 11 bases sitting between them.

The chain is built from TRBV30 and TRBJ1-1, with TRBD1 matching 7 bases. The CDR3 is 14 residues long. The trim removed 1 base at V and 1 base at J, leaving 3 bases unmatched. The germline V gene has CDR1 GTSNPN and CDR2 SVGIG (reference sequence). CDR3 DNA sequence: TGTGCCTGGAGTGCGGGACAGCAGAACACTGAAGCTTTCTTT. It translates to CAWSAGQQNTEAFF. The full variable domain, with the rest looked up from reference TRBV30 and TRBJ1-1, is SQTIHQWPATLVQPVGSPLSLECTVEGTSNPNLYWYRQAAGRGLQLLFYSVGIGQISSEVPQNLSASRPQDRQFILSSKKLLLSDSGFYLCAWSAGQQNTEAFFGQGTRLTVV.

V gene TRBV7-9 combines with J gene TRBJ1-5; TRBD1 might be the D (5 bases). Trimming removed 5 bases at V and 3 bases at J, with 11 bases between. Per germline, CDR1 SEHNR and CDR2 FQNEAQ (reference sequence). The length of the CDR3 is 14 residues. Here the CDR3 reads CASSDSGNNQPQHF. The CDR3 nucleotides read TGTGCCAGCAGCGACAGCGGGAACAATCAGCCCCAGCATTTT.

This clone has only a few counts. The chain employs TRBV11-2 and TRBJ2-1; 8 bases fit TRBD2. The CDR3 length is 16 residues. The germline CDR1 and CDR2 sequences are SGHAT and FQNNGV. V trimming: 0 bases; J trimming: 7 bases; junction bases outside the gene matches: 8. The CDR3 here is CASSLDPGLVGNEQFF. CDR3 DNA sequence: TGTGCCAGCAGCTTAGACCCGGGACTAGTAGGGAATGAGCAGTTCTTC.

The chain links TRBV30 to TRBJ2-1; D unclear. This CDR3 is built from 12 residues. CDR1 is GTSNPN, CDR2 SVGIG, per germline (reference sequence). Trimming cost V 0 bases and J 15 bases, with 15 bases left between them. The CDR3 bases are TGTGCCTGGAGTGTTCTCGGGTCACTACCGTTCTTC. This encodes CAWSVLGSLPFF.

The chain employs TRBV30 and TRBJ1-3, with TRBD1 identical over 8 bases. Trimming at V came to 2 bases and at J to 2 bases, leaving 5 bases not matched to a gene. CDR3 length: 15 residues. CDR1 is GTSNPN, CDR2 SVGIG, per germline (reference sequence). CDR3: CAWSPTGGAGNTIYF. DNA of the CDR3: TGTGCCTGGAGTCCCACAGGGGGGGCTGGAAACACCATATATTTT.

The rearrangement links TRBV12-3 or TRBV12-4 to TRBJ2-7, with 7 bases aligning to TRBD1. V shed 6 bases, J shed 5 bases, and the junction held 4 bases outside the gene matches. The CDR3 spans 12 residues. The DNA of the CDR3 is TGTGCCAGCAGCCCCAGGGGGAACGAGCAGTACTTC. Protein: CASSPRGNEQYF.

This sequence joins TRBV10-3 and TRBJ2-3; TRBD2 matches 7 bases. V was pared by 4 bases and J by 2 bases, with 6 bases of the junction left unmatched. This CDR3 region has 15 residues. Germline V gene data show CDR1 as ENHRY and CDR2 as SYGVKD. CDR3 sequence (DNA): TGTGCCATCAGTGTTGCGCGGGAGTTCACAGATACGCAGTATTTT. It is translated as CAISVAREFTDTQYF.

The J gene is TRBJ2-1, the V gene TRBV7-8; D gene uncertain. The V and J ends lost 4 bases and 0 bases respectively, with 13 bases between them. This CDR3 spans 16 amino acids. Germline lookup yields CDR1 SGHVS and CDR2 FQNEAQ. CDR3 region: CASSSLVTFSYNEQFF. CDR3 nucleotide sequence: TGTGCCAGCAGCTCCCTAGTCACATTCTCCTACAATGAGCAGTTCTTC.

CDR3 sequence: CATSREGGTGGLSQYF. The CDR3, as DNA: TGTGCCACCAGCAGAGAGGGTGGGACGGGGGGCCTGTCCCAGTACTTC. The chain employs TRBV15 and TRBJ2-5, with D perhaps matching TRBD2 (7 bases). The germline V gene has CDR1 LNHNV and CDR2 YYDKDF (reference sequence). The CDR3 loop spans 16 amino acids. The V end lost 0 bases, the J end lost 9 bases, and 20 bases lay between the germline ends.

The chain has TRBV7-3 and TRBJ2-1; no clear D gene. The CDR3 has 14 residues. Between the trimmed V and J ends, which lost 4 bases and 9 bases, there was a span of 16 bases. Germline V gene lookup returns CDR1 SGHTA and CDR2 FQGTGA. CDR3: CASSSIPSMSEQFF. The CDR3 nucleotides read TGTGCCAGCAGCTCAATCCCTAGTATGAGTGAGCAGTTCTTC.

The chain combines TRBV9 with TRBJ2-5; 11 bases are a match to TRBD1. The CDR3 is 15 residues long. Germline V gene lookup returns CDR1 SGDLS and CDR2 YYNGEE. V shed 4 bases, J shed 4 bases, and the junction held 6 bases outside the gene matches. CDR3 amino acids: CASSPRTGGVETQYF. For the CDR3, the DNA is TGTGCCAGCAGCCCGCGGACAGGGGGCGTAGAGACCCAGTACTTC.

This clone was recorded once. The gene calls are TRBV7-9 and TRBJ1-5, with TRBD1 identical over 7 bases. CDR1 SEHNR and CDR2 FQNEAQ come from the germline V gene (reference sequence). After removal of 0 bases from V and 5 bases from J, the junction contained 7 bases not matched to a gene. CDR3 length: 16 residues. CDR3 coding DNA: TGTGCCAGCAGCTTAGCCGGGACAGAGGATTATCAGCCCCAGCATTTT. Its translation: CASSLAGTEDYQPQHF.

J is TRBJ2-7 and V is TRBV5-1; the match to TRBD1 covers 9 bases. Trimming at V came to 4 bases and at J to 1 base, leaving 9 bases not matched to a gene. The CDR3 has 16 amino acids. CDR1 and CDR2 (germline): SGHRS, YFSETQ. CDR3 bases: TGCGCCAGCAGCCCCGGGACAGGGCACGTATCCTACGAGCAGTACTTC. Translating it yields CASSPGTGHVSYEQYF.

This chain links TRBV10-2 with TRBJ2-7; TRBD2 aligns across 8 bases. The germline CDR1 and CDR2 sequences are WSHSY and SAAADI. V dropped 6 bases and J dropped 7; count of bases not matched to a gene: 11. The CDR3 extends over 14 amino acids. As DNA, the CDR3 is TGCGCCAGCAGACCCGGGACTAGGGCTGGAGAGCAGTACTTC. Protein sequence: CASRPGTRAGEQYF.

This chain connects TRBV2 to TRBJ2-7; the match to TRBD1 covers 8 bases. Germline trimming cut 7 bases from V and 1 base from J; bases unmatched to any gene: 6. CDR1 is SNHLY and CDR2 is FYNNEI in the germline V gene. The CDR3 contains 14 residues. The chain's CDR3 is CASNGQGESYEQYF. CDR3 nucleotides: TGTGCCAGCAACGGACAGGGTGAGTCCTACGAGCAGTACTTC. The full variable domain, completed using reference TRBV2 and TRBJ2-7, is EPEVTQTPSHQVTQMGQEVILRCVPISNHLYFYWYRQILGQKVEFLVSFYNNEISEKSEIFDDQFSVERPDGSNFTLKIRSTKLEDSAMYFCASNGQGESYEQYFGPGTRLTVT.

The gene calls are TRBV5-1 and TRBJ2-1; 8 positions agree with TRBD1. This CDR3 contains 12 residues. With V trimmed by 2 bases and J by 11 bases, 3 bases remained unmatched. Per the germline V gene, CDR1 is SGHRS and CDR2 is YFSETQ. CDR3 in amino acids: CASSLRTGQQFF. The CDR3, as DNA: TGCGCCAGCAGCTTAAGGACAGGGCAGCAGTTCTTC. The full variable domain, in which reference TRBV5-1 and TRBJ2-1 provide the parts outside the CDR3, is KAGVTQTPRYLIKTRGQQVTLSCSPISGHRSVSWYQQTPGQGLQFLFEYFSETQRNKGNFPGRFSGRQFSNSRSEMNVSTLELGDSALYLCASSLRTGQQFFGPGTRLTVL.

The chain employs TRBV9 and TRBJ2-1; D is perhaps TRBD2 (5 bases). The CDR3 length is 15 residues. V gave up 0 bases and J gave up 3 bases, with 10 bases separating them. CDR1 is SGDLS and CDR2 is YYNGEE in the germline V gene. CDR3: CASSVASRIYNEQFF. For the CDR3, the DNA is TGTGCCAGCAGCGTAGCTAGCAGGATCTACAATGAGCAGTTCTTC.

The chain joins TRBV30 to TRBJ1-6; 7 positions agree with TRBD1. The CDR3 covers 16 residues. The germline V gene encodes CDR1 GTSNPN and CDR2 SVGIG (reference sequence). The V segment lost 4 bases and the J segment 7 bases; nucleotides outside the gene matches: 13. This CDR3 is CAWNHRQGRGNSPLHF. The CDR3 DNA follows: TGTGCCTGGAACCACCGACAGGGCCGGGGAAATTCACCCCTCCACTTT.

V and J are TRBV2 and TRBJ1-2, with a tentative D call TRBD1 (5 bases). In germline, CDR1 is SNHLY, CDR2 FYNNEI. The CDR3 has 14 residues. Trimming removed 6 bases from V and 10 bases from J, with 21 bases in between. For the CDR3, the DNA is TGTGCCAGCAGCCAAGGGTCGGACCAGGGACTCTACACCTTC. Translation: CASSQGSDQGLYTF.

The chain joins TRBV27 to TRBJ2-5; 13 positions match TRBD2. The CDR3 has 17 residues. Germline V gives CDR1 MNHEY, CDR2 SMNVEV (reference sequence). Trimming cost V 0 bases and J 4 bases; bases outside gene matches: 5. Written as DNA, the CDR3 is TGTGCCAGCAGTTTATCGAGACTAGCGGGGGGATTAGAGACCCAGTACTTC. It yields the protein CASSLSRLAGGLETQYF.

CDR3 sequence reads: CTSTGLLNTDTQYF. In DNA, the CDR3 is TGCACTTCTACGGGACTACTAAACACAGATACGCAGTATTTT. This chain connects TRBV29-1 to TRBJ2-3, with 7 bases aligning to TRBD2. Germline V gene lookup returns CDR1 SQVTM and CDR2 ANQGSEA. There are 14 residues in the CDR3.

The chain recombines TRBV10-3 with TRBJ2-7; TRBD1 matches at 11 bases. The germline V gene has CDR1 ENHRY and CDR2 SYGVKD. Trimming cost V 8 bases and J 4 bases; bases outside gene matches: 4. The CDR3 is made up of 13 amino acids. The CDR3 DNA sequence: TGTGCCATCGCAAGGGACAGGGGGTACGAGCAGTACTTC. Its protein is CAIARDRGYEQYF.

CDR3 loop: CASSPAGQGSNEQFF. The CDR3 nucleotides are TGTGCCAGCAGCCCGGCGGGACAGGGGAGCAATGAGCAGTTCTTC. The chain links TRBV7-9 to TRBJ2-1, with 10 bases identical to TRBD1. Looked up from germline, CDR1 is SEHNR and CDR2 is FQNEAQ (reference sequence). Trimming cost V 5 bases and J 6 bases; bases outside gene matches: 7. The CDR3 totals 15 residues.

This chain joins TRBV11-1 and TRBJ2-4; weak D call: TRBD1 (6 bases). With 0 bases removed from V and 3 bases from J, the gap between germline ends came to 15 bases. The CDR3 runs to 17 residues. CDR1 is SGHAT and CDR2 is FQDESV in the germline V gene (reference sequence). CDR3 sequence reads: CASSLAHQTGLKNIQYF. The CDR3, as DNA: TGTGCCAGCAGCTTAGCGCACCAGACAGGCCTCAAAAACATTCAGTACTTC.